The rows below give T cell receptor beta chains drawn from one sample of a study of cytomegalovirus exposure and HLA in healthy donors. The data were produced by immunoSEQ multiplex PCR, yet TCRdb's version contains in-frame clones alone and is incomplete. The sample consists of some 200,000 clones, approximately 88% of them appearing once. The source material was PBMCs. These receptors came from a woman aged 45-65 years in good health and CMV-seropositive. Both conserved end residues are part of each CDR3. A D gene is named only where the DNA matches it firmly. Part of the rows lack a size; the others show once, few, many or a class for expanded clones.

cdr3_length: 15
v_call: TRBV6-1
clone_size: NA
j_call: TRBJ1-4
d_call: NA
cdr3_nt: TGTGCCAGCAGTGAATTGAGGATCGAAATCGAAAAACTGTTTTTT
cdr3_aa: CASSELRIEIEKLFF

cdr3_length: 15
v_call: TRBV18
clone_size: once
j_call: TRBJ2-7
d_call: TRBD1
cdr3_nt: TGTGCCAGCTCACCGGGACAGTTGAGCTCCTACGAGCAGTACTTC
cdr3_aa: CASSPGQLSSYEQYF

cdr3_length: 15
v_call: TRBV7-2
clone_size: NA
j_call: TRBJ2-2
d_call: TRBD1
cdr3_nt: TGTGCCAGCAGCTCGGGACAGGTGAACACCGGGGAGCTGTTTTTT
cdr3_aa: CASSSGQVNTGELFF

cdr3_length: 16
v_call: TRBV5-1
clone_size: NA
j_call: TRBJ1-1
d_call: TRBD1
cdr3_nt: TGCGCCAGCAGCTTGGCCCCGACAGGGACAAACACTGAAGCTTTCTTT
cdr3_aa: CASSLAPTGTNTEAFF

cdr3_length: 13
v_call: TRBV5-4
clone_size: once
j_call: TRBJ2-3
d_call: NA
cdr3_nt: TGTGCCAGCAGCTTTGGCGCGGGAGATACGCAGTATTTT
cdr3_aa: CASSFGAGDTQYF

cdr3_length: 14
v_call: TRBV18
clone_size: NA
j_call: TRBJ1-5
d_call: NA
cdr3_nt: TGTGCCAGCTCACAGGACAGAGGCAATCAGCCCCAGCATTTT
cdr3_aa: CASSQDRGNQPQHF

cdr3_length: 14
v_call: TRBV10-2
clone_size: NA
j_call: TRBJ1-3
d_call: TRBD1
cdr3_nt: TGCGCCAGCAAAACAGGGGACCCTGGAAACACCATATATTTT
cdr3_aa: CASKTGDPGNTIYF

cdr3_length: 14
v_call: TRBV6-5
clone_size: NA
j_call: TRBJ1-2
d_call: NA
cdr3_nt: TGTGCCAGCAGTTACCGCGACAGGTCCTATGGCTACACCTTC
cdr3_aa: CASSYRDRSYGYTF

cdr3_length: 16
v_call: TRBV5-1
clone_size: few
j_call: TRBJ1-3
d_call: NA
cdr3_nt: TGCGCCAGCAGCAACGGAACAGGCTACTCTGGAAACACCATATATTTT
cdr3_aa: CASSNGTGYSGNTIYF

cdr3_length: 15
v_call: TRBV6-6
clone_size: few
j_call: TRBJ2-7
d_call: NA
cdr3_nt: TGTGCCAGCAGTTTTTCGGGAAAGGACTCCTACGAGCAGTACTTC
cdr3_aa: CASSFSGKDSYEQYF

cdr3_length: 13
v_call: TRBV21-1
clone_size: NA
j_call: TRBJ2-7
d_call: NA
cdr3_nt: TGTGCCAGCAGCCACCTCGGGAAATACGAGCAGTACTTC
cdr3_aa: CASSHLGKYEQYF

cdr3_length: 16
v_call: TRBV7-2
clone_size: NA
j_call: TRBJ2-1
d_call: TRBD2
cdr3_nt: TGTGCCAGCAGCTTATCTAGCGGGGGTGGAATGAATGAGCAGTTCTTC
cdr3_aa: CASSLSSGGGMNEQFF

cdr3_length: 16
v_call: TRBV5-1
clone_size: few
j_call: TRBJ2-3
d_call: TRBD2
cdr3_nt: TGCGCCAGCAGCTTGGGGGCTAGCGGGGGCACAGATACGCAGTATTTT
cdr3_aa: CASSLGASGGTDTQYF

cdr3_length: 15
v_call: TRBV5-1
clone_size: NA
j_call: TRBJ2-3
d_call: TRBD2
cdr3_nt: TGCGCCAGCCGACCGGTAGCGGGGACTATAGATACGCAGTATTTT
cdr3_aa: CASRPVAGTIDTQYF

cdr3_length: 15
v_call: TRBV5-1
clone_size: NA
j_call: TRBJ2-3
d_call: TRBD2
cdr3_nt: TGCGCCAGCAGCGGAACGTCCGGGGGGGGAGGTACGCAGTATTTT
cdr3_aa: CASSGTSGGGGTQYF

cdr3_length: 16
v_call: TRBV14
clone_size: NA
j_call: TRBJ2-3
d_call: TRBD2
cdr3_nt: TGTGCCAGCAGCCAGGCCCTAGCGGGGGGCTCGATTACGCAGTATTTT
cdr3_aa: CASSQALAGGSITQYF

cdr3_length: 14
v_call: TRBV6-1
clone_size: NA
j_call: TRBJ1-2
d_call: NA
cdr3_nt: TGTGCCAGCAGTGAGTCCCGGGGTAACTATGGCTACACCTTC
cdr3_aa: CASSESRGNYGYTF

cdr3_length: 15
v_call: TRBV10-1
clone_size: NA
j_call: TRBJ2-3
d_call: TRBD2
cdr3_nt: TGCGCCAGCAGTGACCAGCGGGGGAGGCCAGATACGCAGTATTTT
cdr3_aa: CASSDQRGRPDTQYF

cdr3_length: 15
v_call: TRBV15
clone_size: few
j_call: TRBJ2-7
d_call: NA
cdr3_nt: TGTGCCACCAGCAGAGATTTAACAGGGTCTGGCGAGCAGTACTTC
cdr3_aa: CATSRDLTGSGEQYF

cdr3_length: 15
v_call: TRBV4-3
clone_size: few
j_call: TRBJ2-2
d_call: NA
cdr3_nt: TGCGCCAGCAGCCAGTCCTCGAGAAACACCGGGGAGCTGTTTTTT
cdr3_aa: CASSQSSRNTGELFF

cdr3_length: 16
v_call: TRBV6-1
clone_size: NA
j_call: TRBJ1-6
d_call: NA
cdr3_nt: TGTGCCAGCAGTGCCACCCCGGGGGTCGTAGATTCACCCCTCCACTTT
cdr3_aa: CASSATPGVVDSPLHF

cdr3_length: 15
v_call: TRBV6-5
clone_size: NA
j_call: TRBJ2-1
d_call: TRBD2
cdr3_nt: TGTGCCAGCAGAAACGGACTAGCGGCCTACAATGAGCAGTTCTTC
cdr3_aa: CASRNGLAAYNEQFF

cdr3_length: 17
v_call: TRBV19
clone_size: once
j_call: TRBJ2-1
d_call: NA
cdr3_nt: TGTGCCAGTAGTGACCCCGGGACTCCCTCGTCAACCAATGAGCAGTTCTTC
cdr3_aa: CASSDPGTPSSTNEQFF

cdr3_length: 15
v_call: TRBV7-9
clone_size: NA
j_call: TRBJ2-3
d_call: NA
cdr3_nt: TGTGCCAGCAGCTTAGCGAGGACTAGCACAGATACGCAGTATTTT
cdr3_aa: CASSLARTSTDTQYF

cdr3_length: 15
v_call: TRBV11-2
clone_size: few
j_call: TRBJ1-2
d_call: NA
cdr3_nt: TGTGCCAGCAGCTTAGTCTCACGATGGAGGTATGGCTACACCTTC
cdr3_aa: CASSLVSRWRYGYTF

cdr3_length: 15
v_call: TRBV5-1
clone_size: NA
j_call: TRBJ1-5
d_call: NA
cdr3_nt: TGCGCCAGCAGCCCCGGGGGAGGGGAGGCTCAGCCCCAGCATTTT
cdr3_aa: CASSPGGGEAQPQHF

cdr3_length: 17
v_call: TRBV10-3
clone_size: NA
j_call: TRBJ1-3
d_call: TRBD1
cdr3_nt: TGTGCCATCAGTGATCCGGACGGGACAGGGGGGAGAAACACCATATATTTT
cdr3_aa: CAISDPDGTGGRNTIYF

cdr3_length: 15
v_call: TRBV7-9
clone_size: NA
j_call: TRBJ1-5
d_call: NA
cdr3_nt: TGTGCCAGCAGCTTAGTAAGTGGCAACAATCAGCCCCAGCATTTT
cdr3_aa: CASSLVSGNNQPQHF

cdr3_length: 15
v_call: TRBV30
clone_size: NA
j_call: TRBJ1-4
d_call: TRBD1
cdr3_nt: TGTGCCTGGAGTTATGGGACAGGACCTAATGAAAAACTGTTTTTT
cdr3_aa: CAWSYGTGPNEKLFF

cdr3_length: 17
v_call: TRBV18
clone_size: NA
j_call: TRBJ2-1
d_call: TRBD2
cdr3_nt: TGTGCCAGCTCACCGCGCGTGCGGCTAGCGGGGTGGAATGAGCAGTTCTTC
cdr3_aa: CASSPRVRLAGWNEQFF

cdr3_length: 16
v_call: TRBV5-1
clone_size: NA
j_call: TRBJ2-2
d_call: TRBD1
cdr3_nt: TGCGCCAGCAGCTTGGAAGCAGGGGGCGGATTAGGGGAGCTGTTTTTT
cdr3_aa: CASSLEAGGGLGELFF